The sample holds a few counts of the clone carrying this T cell receptor beta chain. Antigen specificity is unknown. Each CDR3 protein gets one entry after TCRdb re-called the 5' RACE reads with MiXCR. The data hold 800,000 to 900,000 distinct CDR3 sequences, with approximately 12% observed a single time. These data originate in a study of CD8 T cells in ankylosing spondylitis. The CDR3 has 13 residues. Trimming took off 6 bases at V and 4 bases at J, with 12 bases between the two ends. From germline, CDR1 is SNHLY and CDR2 FYNNEI. Study outcomes and limitations: Made up of roughly 8 highly homologous variants, a TCR beta motif appeared characteristic of ankylosing spondylitis blood.

The chain is built from TRBV2 and TRBJ1-1, with no clear D. Sequenced material: blood, either unsorted or a sorted T cell fraction (not recorded which). The TCR sequence derives from a male donor with ankylosing spondylitis. Here the CDR3 reads CASSQDLSTEAFF. The CDR3 DNA sequence: TGTGCCAGCAGCCAAGATTTGAGCACTGAAGCTTTCTTT.